Below are 10 T cell receptor beta chains sequenced from a single sample in a study of shared clonotypes between healthy human individuals. Only in-frame clones appear in the TCRdb table, and some are missing; sequencing was by immunoSEQ multiplex PCR. The table lists hundreds of thousands of clones, around 75% of them singletons. The specimen was PBMCs. These receptor sequences come from a woman between 40 and 50 years old in good health. Some clones in this sample may be carry-over from other donors' samples.

Concerning this clone itself: The same CDR3 arises from other DNA sequences in this sample as well. The chain recombines TRBV5-4 with TRBJ1-1, with D maybe TRBD1 (5 bases). There are 14 residues in the CDR3. Trimming pared 0 bases from V and 1 base from J, leaving 7 bases between. CDR1 and CDR2 from the germline V gene are SGHNT and YYREEE (reference sequence). CDR3 sequence (DNA): TGTGCCAGCAGCTTGGGACAGCAGAACACTGAAGCTTTCTTT. This sequence encodes CASSLGQQNTEAFF.

Remarks on this clone: An end of the junction does not agree with germline; a read error may underlie this. The rearrangement joins TRBV7-7 to TRBJ2-5; 12 bases agree with TRBD2. From germline, CDR1 is SSHAT and CDR2 FNYEAQ (reference sequence). The CDR3 has 16 amino acids. The CDR3 nucleotides are TGTGCTAGCAGCCTGGGGACTAGCGGGTCCCAAGAGACCCAGTACTTC. Translated, it gives CASSLGTSGSQETQYF.

The chain links TRBV28 to TRBJ1-2, with no clear D. Germline V gene lookup returns CDR1 MDHEN and CDR2 SYDVKM. The CDR3 runs to 12 residues. V dropped 3 bases and J dropped 5 bases, with 7 bases sitting between them. This CDR3 reads CASSLQEYGYTF. CDR3 DNA: TGTGCCAGCAGTTTGCAAGAGTATGGCTACACCTTC.

The V and J genes are TRBV25-1 and TRBJ2-2, with a weak D call TRBD1 (5 bases). Germline-derived CDR1 and CDR2 are MGHDK and SYGVNS. Trimming pared 6 bases from V and 5 bases from J, leaving 10 bases between. The CDR3 sequence is 13 residues long. CDR3 bases: TGTGCCAGCAGCAGGGATTTTACCGGGGAGCTGTTTTTT. Translated, it gives CASSRDFTGELFF.

The count of this clone is one. V gene TRBV28 combines with J gene TRBJ1-1; weak D call: TRBD1 (6 bases). Trimming cost V 1 base and J 4 bases, with 7 bases left between them. The CDR3 loop spans 13 amino acids. Germline V gene data show CDR1 as MDHEN and CDR2 as SYDVKM. CDR3 nucleotides: TGTGCCAGCAGTTTATCAGGGGTCACTGAAGCTTTCTTT. Residues: CASSLSGVTEAFF.

The chain links TRBV4-3 to TRBJ1-3; the D gene is possibly TRBD1 (6 bases). Germline V CDR1 and CDR2: LGHNA, YSLEER. V dropped 4 bases and J dropped 6 bases, with 19 bases sitting between them. CDR3 length: 16 residues. In DNA, the CDR3 is TGCGCCAGCAGCCGAACTGCCGGGGGGCCTGTAAACACCATATATTTT. Translated, it gives CASSRTAGGPVNTIYF.

This clone has a handful of counts. The chain employs TRBV9 and TRBJ1-2; D call uncertain. CDR3 length equals 13 residues. Trimming took 0 bases from V and 3 from J, leaving 6 bases between them. Germline CDR1 reads SGDLS; CDR2 reads YYNGEE. The CDR3 sequence: CASSVGQDYGYTF. In DNA form, the CDR3 reads TGTGCCAGCAGCGTAGGGCAGGACTATGGCTACACCTTC. The full variable domain, its missing parts supplied by reference TRBV9 and TRBJ1-2, is DSGVTQTPKHLITATGQRVTLRCSPRSGDLSVYWYQQSLDQGLQFLIQYYNGEERAKGNILERFSAQQFPDLHSELNLSSLELGDSALYFCASSVGQDYGYTFGSGTRLTVV.

The chain has TRBV28 and TRBJ1-1; TRBD1 aligns across 9 bases. The CDR3 has 15 residues. With V trimmed by 5 bases and J by 6 bases, 10 bases remained unmatched. Germline V gene sequence: CDR1 MDHEN, CDR2 SYDVKM. CDR3 sequence reads: CASSPQTGGLSEAFF. Here the CDR3 DNA reads TGTGCCAGCAGTCCACAGACAGGGGGGCTTTCTGAAGCTTTCTTT. The full variable domain, rest sourced from reference TRBV28 and TRBJ1-1, is DVKVTQSSRYLVKRTGEKVFLECVQDMDHENMFWYRQDPGLGLRLIYFSYDVKMKEKGDIPEGYSVSREKKERFSLILESASTNQTSMYLCASSPQTGGLSEAFFGQGTRLTVV.

This rearrangement joins TRBV30 to TRBJ2-7; D remains unclear. The CDR3 consists of 11 residues. Germline V gene lookup returns CDR1 GTSNPN and CDR2 SVGIG (reference sequence). V lost 1 base and J lost 4, with 5 bases in between. In nucleotides, the CDR3 is TGTGCCTGGAGTGGGCAGTACGAGCAGTACTTC. It encodes CAWSGQYEQYF.

This chain links TRBV7-2 with TRBJ2-7; D not certain. CDR3 length: 13 residues. Germline-derived CDR1 and CDR2 are SGHTA and FQGNSA. Trimming pared 3 bases from V and 2 bases from J, leaving 8 bases between. CDR3 loop: CASSFGLTYEQYF. In DNA form, the CDR3 reads TGTGCCAGCAGCTTTGGCCTCACCTACGAGCAGTACTTC.